The present T cell receptor beta chain was sequenced within a study of vaccination and CD4 T cells after COVID-19. Overall study context: Post-vaccine sampling followed dose two by a median roughly 74 days (range 14 to 241).

This clonotype was seen more than once but under ten times. Its cognate antigen is unknown. The CDR3 runs to 15 residues. Per germline, CDR1 MNHEY and CDR2 SVGEGT. Trimming removed 6 bases at V and 7 bases at J, with 16 bases between. Treatment noted: approximately nine-day PBMC culture with coronavirus spike peptide pools or control peptides (ViraFEST assay). Sequencing of the DNA from cultured CD4+ T cells was carried out with the Oncomine TCR Beta short-read assay. TCRdb re-analysed the PCR reads in MiXCR, keeping a single row per CDR3 protein. The repertoire includes fewer than 15,000 distinct CDR3 sequences, roughly 56% of them detected once, and roughly a sixth sits in the top ten.

This clonotype was sampled from a human donor who had recovered from COVID-19. The chain recombines TRBV6-2 or TRBV6-3 with TRBJ1-6, with D unresolved. Sequencing was carried out using CD4+ T cells from blood, cultured in vitro. The CDR3 DNA is TGTGCCAGCAGGCGGTCCTCCGAAGGGAATTCACCCCTCCACTTT. Translation: CASRRSSEGNSPLHF.